A single sample is the source of the 31 T cell receptor beta chains below, sequenced in a study of control samples from healthy donors and cancer patients. Sequencing used immunoSEQ multiplex PCR; TCRdb keeps in-frame clones, though not all of them. The sample has some 120,000 clones; roughly 90% are singletons. The sequenced sample was blood. The source is a man aged 18 to 29 in good health.

The chain recombines TRBV6-5 with TRBJ1-1, with D uncertain. Germline V lookup: CDR1 MNHEY, CDR2 SVGAGI. This CDR3 is built from 14 residues. V shed 6 bases and J shed 1 base, with 12 bases lying between them. CDR3 region: CASRKLAANTEAFF. The CDR3 DNA is TGTGCCAGCAGGAAGTTGGCGGCGAACACTGAAGCTTTCTTT.

V is TRBV19 and J is TRBJ2-5; the D gene is possibly TRBD2 (5 bases). V was clipped by 7 bases and J by 4 bases, with 16 bases between them. Germline V gives CDR1 LNHDA, CDR2 SQIVND (reference sequence). This CDR3 has 14 residues. CDR3 in amino acids: CASTTGSTGETQYF. The DNA for the CDR3 is TGTGCCAGTACTACTGGGAGTACGGGAGAGACCCAGTACTTC.

The V call is TRBV25-1, the J call TRBJ1-4; D is unresolved. The CDR3 runs 14 residues. V was clipped by 1 base and J by 5 bases, with 8 bases between them. Looked up from germline, CDR1 is MGHDK and CDR2 is SYGVNS. CDR3 nucleotides: TGTGCCAGCAGTGAATGGTCGGGGAATGAAAAACTGTTTTTT. Translated: CASSEWSGNEKLFF. Combining the CDR3 with reference TRBV25-1 and TRBJ1-4 gives the whole variable domain EADIYQTPRYLVIGTGKKITLECSQTMGHDKMYWYQQDPGMELHLIHYSYGVNSTEKGDLSSESTVSRIRTEHFPLTLESARPSHTSQYLCASSEWSGNEKLFFGSGTQLSVL.

V is TRBV7-9 and J is TRBJ2-7; D ambiguous. Germline assignment: CDR1 SEHNR and CDR2 FQNEAQ (reference sequence). V was cut by 5 bases and J by 4 bases, with 9 bases left in between. The CDR3 totals 12 residues. CDR3 DNA sequence: TGTGCCAGCAGCAAAGAGAATTACGAGCAGTACTTC. As protein: CASSKENYEQYF.

This clone was counted once. The chain employs TRBV28 and TRBJ1-5; 10 bases are shared with TRBD1. The CDR3 has 15 amino acids. Trimming removed 3 bases from V and 2 bases from J; junction bases left unmatched: 1. Germline V CDR1 and CDR2: MDHEN, SYDVKM. The CDR3 reads CASSFGTGGNQPQHF. The CDR3 bases are TGTGCCAGCAGTTTTGGGACAGGGGGCAATCAGCCCCAGCATTTT.

The chain links TRBV15 to TRBJ2-3; D might be TRBD2 (6 bases). Germline CDR1 and CDR2: LNHNV and YYDKDF (reference sequence). Trimming took 0 bases from V and 5 from J, leaving 12 bases between them. The CDR3 extends over 15 amino acids. CDR3 nucleotides: TGTGCCACCAGCAGAGATCTCGGGGGTCAAGATACGCAGTATTTT. Translating gives CATSRDLGGQDTQYF.

This chain joins TRBV28 and TRBJ2-7; TRBD2 might be the D (5 bases). Trimming left V 2 bases short and J 2 bases short, with 13 bases between. Germline CDR1 reads MDHEN; CDR2 reads SYDVKM. The CDR3 is 15 amino acids. Here the CDR3 DNA reads TGTGCCAGCAGTTTAATCAACCCGGGAACCTACGAGCAGTACTTC. Amino acid sequence: CASSLINPGTYEQYF.

The V call is TRBV28, the J call TRBJ1-1; tentatively, D is TRBD1 (5 bases). Trimming removed 4 bases at V and 5 bases at J, with 14 bases between. The CDR3 extends over 14 amino acids. The germline CDR1 and CDR2 sequences are MDHEN and SYDVKM. The CDR3 bases are TGTGCCAGCAGTTCCTCGGGACGACGGACTGAAGCTTTCTTT. Translated, it gives CASSSSGRRTEAFF.

The V gene is TRBV12-3 or TRBV12-4, the J gene TRBJ1-1; D possibly corresponds to TRBD1 (5 bases). This CDR3 comprises 13 residues. Trimming pared 1 base from V and 4 bases from J, leaving 7 bases between. DNA of the CDR3: TGTGCCAGCAGTTTAGAAGGGGTCACTGAAGCTTTCTTT. Encoded protein: CASSLEGVTEAFF.

The CDR3 reads CASSEGPREKLFF. The CDR3 nucleotides read TGTGCCAGCAGCGAGGGTCCGAGGGAAAAACTGTTTTTT. The rearrangement links TRBV7-8 to TRBJ1-4; D gene uncertain. CDR3 size: 13 residues. The V gene lost 5 bases and the J gene lost 8 bases, with 12 bases spanning the gap. In germline, CDR1 is SGHVS, CDR2 FQNEAQ.

The rearrangement links TRBV29-1 to TRBJ2-1; 8 bases are shared with TRBD1. Germline lookup yields CDR1 SQVTM and CDR2 ANQGSEA. V shed 2 bases and J 6 bases; nucleotides not matched to a gene: 6. The CDR3 loop spans 14 amino acids. This CDR3 is CSVERQGAGNEQFF. The CDR3 bases are TGCAGCGTTGAACGGCAGGGGGCAGGCAATGAGCAGTTCTTC.

The chain couples TRBV25-1 to TRBJ1-1; 7 nucleotides line up with TRBD1. This CDR3 is 13 amino acids long. Germline V gene lookup returns CDR1 MGHDK and CDR2 SYGVNS. Trimming removed 6 bases from V and 5 bases from J; junction bases left unmatched: 6. CDR3 bases: TGTGCCAGCAGCGCCGACAGGGATACTGAAGCTTTCTTT. Translating it yields CASSADRDTEAFF.

This chain joins TRBV4-1 and TRBJ2-2; the match to TRBD1 covers 7 bases. V gave up 4 bases and J gave up 3 bases; unmatched junction bases: 2. Per the germline V gene, CDR1 is MGHRA and CDR2 is YSYEKL. The CDR3 totals 14 residues. CDR3 protein: CASSRGQDTGELFF. The CDR3 DNA reads as TGCGCCAGCAGCCGAGGACAGGACACCGGGGAGCTGTTTTTT.

The chain links TRBV6-2 or TRBV6-3 to TRBJ2-3; D call uncertain. The CDR3 is 14 amino acids. Germline CDR1 is MNHEY and CDR2 is SVGEGT. The germline V and J ends were trimmed by 2 bases and 5 bases, with 11 bases remaining between them. The CDR3 reads CASSYLVEIDTQYF. The CDR3 nucleotides read TGTGCCAGCAGTTACCTAGTGGAGATAGATACGCAGTATTTT.

The sample holds one count of this clone. The chain employs TRBV6-2 or TRBV6-3 and TRBJ2-3; 8 bases line up with TRBD1. This CDR3 comprises 15 residues. Germline CDR1 is MNHEY and CDR2 is SVGEGT. V shed 4 bases, J shed 4 bases, and the junction held 7 bases outside the gene matches. The chain's CDR3 is CASSSSDRVPDTQYF. CDR3 nucleotides: TGTGCCAGCAGTTCCTCGGACAGGGTGCCAGATACGCAGTATTTT.

This clone was seen a single time. The rearrangement uses TRBV27 and TRBJ2-1; TRBD2 matches at 8 bases. CDR1 and CDR2 (germline): MNHEY, SMNVEV (reference sequence). CDR3 length: 16 residues. V lost 10 bases, J lost 7 bases, and 18 bases stayed unmatched. The CDR3 protein is CATNHGGPGGVNEQFF. CDR3 nucleotide sequence: TGTGCCACCAACCACGGGGGCCCGGGAGGGGTGAATGAGCAGTTCTTC.

This rearrangement joins TRBV6-5 to TRBJ2-2, with TRBD2 matching 11 bases. Germline CDR1 and CDR2: MNHEY and SVGAGI. CDR3 length: 15 amino acids. Trimming at V came to 6 bases and at J to 4 bases, leaving 4 bases not matched to a gene. In DNA form, the CDR3 reads TGTGCCAGCAGCCTTAGCGGGGGGGTCACCGGGGAGCTGTTTTTT. Its protein is CASSLSGGVTGELFF.

This clone was detected a few times. The rearrangement joins TRBV5-4 to TRBJ1-2, with a tentative D call TRBD1 (5 bases). The CDR3 sequence is 14 residues long. Trimming removed 0 bases at V and 6 bases at J, with 12 bases between. CDR1 SGHNT and CDR2 YYREEE come from the germline V gene (reference sequence). The DNA for the CDR3 is TGTGCCAGCAGCTTGGTCCTGGGAGGGGATGGCTACACCTTC. It encodes CASSLVLGGDGYTF.

The CDR3 reads CSVAEGAGEQFF. In DNA form, the CDR3 reads TGCAGCGTGGCGGAGGGGGCCGGGGAGCAGTTCTTC. The chain is built from TRBV29-1 and TRBJ2-1, with a weak D call TRBD1 (7 bases). Germline CDR1 reads SQVTM; CDR2 reads ANQGSEA. Trimming removed 6 bases at V and 10 bases at J, with 16 bases between. The CDR3 contains 12 residues.

This clone was found many times. The V call is TRBV4-3, the J call TRBJ1-4; D not resolved. The CDR3 runs to 13 residues. The V and J ends lost 0 bases and 7 bases respectively, with 6 bases between them. Per germline, CDR1 LGHNA and CDR2 YSLEER. Written as DNA, the CDR3 is TGCGCCAGCAGCCAAGATGGTATTGAAAAACTGTTTTTT. Its protein is CASSQDGIEKLFF.

The chain couples TRBV27 to TRBJ1-5; 8 bases fit TRBD1. V lost 0 bases, J lost 7 bases, and 5 bases stayed unmatched. The CDR3 has 15 residues. Germline-derived CDR1 and CDR2 are MNHEY and SMNVEV (reference sequence). The CDR3 sequence: CASSLSTGDEQPQHF. CDR3 DNA: TGTGCCAGCAGTTTATCGACAGGGGATGAGCAGCCCCAGCATTTT.

The chain recombines TRBV6-5 with TRBJ2-1; 7 positions agree with TRBD2. Looked up from germline, CDR1 is MNHEY and CDR2 is SVGAGI. The ends lost 8 bases at V and 1 base at J; junction bases unmatched: 5. CDR3 length: 14 residues. The CDR3 sequence is CASGGEGSYNEQFF. As DNA, the CDR3 is TGTGCCAGCGGAGGGGAGGGATCCTACAATGAGCAGTTCTTC.

The rearrangement links TRBV11-1 to TRBJ1-4; maybe TRBD1 (5 bases). Per germline, CDR1 SGHAT and CDR2 FQDESV (reference sequence). The germline V and J ends were trimmed by 2 bases and 8 bases, with 12 bases remaining between them. The CDR3 is 14 amino acids. The CDR3 DNA sequence: TGTGCCAGCAGCTTATCGGGGCTTGAGGAAAAACTGTTTTTT. This encodes CASSLSGLEEKLFF.

This clone was observed a single time. Other nucleotide sequences from this sample produce the same CDR3. V gene TRBV2 combines with J gene TRBJ2-1, with TRBD2 identical over 14 bases. CDR3 length: 16 residues. Losses at the gene ends were 5 bases for V and 9 bases for J; bases not matched to a gene: 9. CDR1 is SNHLY, CDR2 FYNNEI, per germline. The CDR3 DNA is TGTGCCAGCAGTTCCAGACTAGCGGGGGGGTGGGGTGAGCAGTTCTTC. Residues: CASSSRLAGGWGEQFF.

For this clone: Germline is not matched at one junction end, which may reflect a read error. The CDR3 DNA sequence: TGTGCCAGCAGCTTAGTCTACAGGGTCGAACACCGGGGAGCTGTTTTT. Translated, it gives CASSLVYRVEHRGAVF. This rearrangement joins TRBV11-2 to TRBJ2-2; D is possibly TRBD1 (6 bases). Germline V gene lookup returns CDR1 SGHAT and CDR2 FQNNGV. CDR3 length: 16 amino acids.

The chain employs TRBV10-2 and TRBJ1-1, with a tentative D call TRBD1 (6 bases). V lost 6 bases, J lost 3 bases, and 11 bases lay in between. The germline V gene has CDR1 WSHSY and CDR2 SAAADI. CDR3 length: 13 residues. DNA of the CDR3: TGCGCCAGCAGGGGGGGGGCCGACACTGAAGCTTTCTTT. It specifies CASRGGADTEAFF.

This clone was seen a handful of times. The chain has TRBV19 and TRBJ2-3, with TRBD1 matching over 7 bases. The CDR3 loop spans 16 amino acids. Germline-derived CDR1 and CDR2 are LNHDA and SQIVND (reference sequence). Trimming at V came to 3 bases and at J to 2 bases, leaving 8 bases not matched to a gene. DNA for the CDR3: TGTGCCAGTAGTATGGGCCCGGACAGGCCCACAGATACGCAGTATTTT. Translated, it gives CASSMGPDRPTDTQYF.

The chain recombines TRBV30 with TRBJ2-3; possibly TRBD1 for D (5 bases). The CDR3 sequence is 14 residues long. In germline, CDR1 is GTSNPN, CDR2 SVGIG (reference sequence). Trimming removed 0 bases at V and 2 bases at J, with 9 bases between. The CDR3 spells CAWSVLGATDTQYF. In DNA form, the CDR3 reads TGTGCCTGGAGTGTACTTGGGGCCACAGATACGCAGTATTTT.

This chain links TRBV5-1 with TRBJ2-3; D possibly corresponds to TRBD2 (6 bases). Germline CDR1 SGHRS, CDR2 YFSETQ. The CDR3 is 14 amino acids. V was pared by 4 bases and J by 4 bases, with 13 bases between. CDR3 coding DNA: TGCGCCAGCAGCCTGGGACTTAGGGCAGATACGCAGTATTTT. Its translation is CASSLGLRADTQYF. The full variable domain, rest sourced from reference TRBV5-1 and TRBJ2-3, is KAGVTQTPRYLIKTRGQQVTLSCSPISGHRSVSWYQQTPGQGLQFLFEYFSETQRNKGNFPGRFSGRQFSNSRSEMNVSTLELGDSALYLCASSLGLRADTQYFGPGTRLTVL.

The rearrangement uses TRBV28 and TRBJ2-5; TRBD1 matches at 9 bases. J was trimmed by 0 bases and V by 2 bases; bases with no gene match: 4. The germline V gene encodes CDR1 MDHEN and CDR2 SYDVKM. This CDR3 region has 16 residues. The CDR3 reads CASSLGTGWDQETQYF. The CDR3 bases are TGTGCCAGCAGTTTAGGGACAGGGTGGGACCAAGAGACCCAGTACTTC. Complete variable domain (other parts from reference TRBV28 and TRBJ2-5): DVKVTQSSRYLVKRTGEKVFLECVQDMDHENMFWYRQDPGLGLRLIYFSYDVKMKEKGDIPEGYSVSREKKERFSLILESASTNQTSMYLCASSLGTGWDQETQYFGPGTRLLVL.

This clone was recorded only once. CDR3 protein: CASSYGDRGPLEKLFF. DNA of the CDR3: TGTGCCAGCAGTTACGGAGACAGGGGGCCTCTTGAAAAACTGTTTTTT. This chain uses TRBV6-5 with TRBJ1-4; 10 nucleotides match TRBD1. Per the germline V gene, CDR1 is MNHEY and CDR2 is SVGAGI. The CDR3 runs 16 residues. V gave up 2 bases and J gave up 7 bases; unmatched junction bases: 7.